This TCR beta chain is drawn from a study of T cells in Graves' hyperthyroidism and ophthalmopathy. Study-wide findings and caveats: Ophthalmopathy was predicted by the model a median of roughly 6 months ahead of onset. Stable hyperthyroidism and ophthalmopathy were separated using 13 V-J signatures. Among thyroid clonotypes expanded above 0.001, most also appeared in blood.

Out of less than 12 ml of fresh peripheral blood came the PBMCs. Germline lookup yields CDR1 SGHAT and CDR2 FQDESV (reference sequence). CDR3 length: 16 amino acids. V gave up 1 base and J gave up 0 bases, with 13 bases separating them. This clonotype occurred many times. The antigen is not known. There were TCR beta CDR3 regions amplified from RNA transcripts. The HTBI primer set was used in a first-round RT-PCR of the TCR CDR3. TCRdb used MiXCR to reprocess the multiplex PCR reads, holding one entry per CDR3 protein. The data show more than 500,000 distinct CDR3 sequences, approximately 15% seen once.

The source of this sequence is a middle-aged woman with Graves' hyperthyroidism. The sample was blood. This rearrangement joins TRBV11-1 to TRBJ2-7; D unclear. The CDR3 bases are TGTGCCAGCAGCTTAGGGTCCTCCCCGGGCTCCTACGAGCAGTACTTC. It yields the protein CASSLGSSPGSYEQYF.